A selection of T cell receptor beta chains follows, all from one sample in a study of blood T cell repertoires in COVID-19. The repertoire was sequenced with immunoSEQ multiplex PCR; TCRdb's copy has only in-frame clones and lacks some. The data contain over 200,000 clones, 65% to 85% of them seen just once; the ten biggest clones take up roughly 1.3%. The sequenced material came from peripheral blood. The receptors shown here come from a woman under 40 with COVID-19, enrolled during active disease. Each CDR3 is given with its conserved first and last residue. D genes are given only for firm matches. Only part of the rows carry a size: once, few, many, or a class if the clone is expanded.

V	length	J	size	D	CDR3	DNA
TRBV5-3	17	TRBJ1-4	.	TRBD1	CARSSTGGQRANEKLFF	TGTGCCAGAAGCAGCACAGGGGGCCAACGTGCTAATGAAAAACTGTTTTTT
TRBV30	13	TRBJ2-7	few	TRBD1	CAWRDTGAVEQYF	TGTGCCTGGAGAGATACAGGGGCGGTCGAGCAGTACTTC
TRBV19	15	TRBJ2-7	once	TRBD1	CASSKTGARAYEQYF	TGTGCCAGTAGTAAGACAGGGGCGCGTGCCTACGAGCAGTACTTC
TRBV4-2	15	TRBJ2-1	.	.	CASSQDPGVYNEQFF	TGTGCCAGCAGCCAAGATCCAGGGGTCTACAATGAGCAGTTCTTC
TRBV28	15	TRBJ1-4	once	TRBD1	CASSSTGATNEKLFF	TGTGCCAGCAGTTCCACAGGGGCGACTAATGAAAAACTGTTTTTT
TRBV12-5	14	TRBJ2-1	.	TRBD2	CASGEAGGPHEQFF	TGTGCTAGTGGGGAAGCGGGAGGGCCCCATGAGCAGTTCTTC
TRBV19	18	TRBJ1-1	.	TRBD1	CASSNPWWVTGRNTEAFF	TGTGCCAGTAGCAACCCTTGGTGGGTGACAGGGAGGAACACTGAAGCTTTCTTT
TRBV5-1	12	TRBJ2-1	many	.	CASSLPNNEQFF	TGCGCCAGCAGCTTACCTAACAATGAGCAGTTCTTC
TRBV7-9	15	TRBJ2-3	.	TRBD1	CASSPLTGGTDTQYF	TGTGCCAGCAGCCCCTTGACAGGGGGCACAGATACGCAGTATTTT
TRBV6-5	14	TRBJ2-2	few	TRBD2	CASSYDSGTGELFF	TGTGCCAGCAGTTACGATAGCGGGACCGGGGAGCTGTTTTTT